A selection of T cell receptor beta chains follows, all from one sample in a study of T cells in Graves' hyperthyroidism and ophthalmopathy. TCRdb re-analysed the multiplex PCR reads in MiXCR, keeping a single row per CDR3 protein. The data show hundreds of thousands of distinct CDR3 sequences, roughly 50% seen once. The material sequenced was peripheral blood or thyroid tissue (not recorded which). The receptors stem from a woman under 30 with Graves' hyperthyroidism. The CDR3 runs from the conserved cysteine through the conserved F or W. Each record gives: J gene, clone size, D gene, V gene, CDR3 DNA, CDR3 protein. A D gene is named only where the DNA matches it firmly. Clone size is shown for a subset of rows, as once, few, many or a class of expanded clone.

TRBJ1-5,NA,NA,TRBV7-9,TGTGCCAGCAGCGGAAGGGGGGATCAGCCCCAGCATTTT,CASSGRGDQPQHF
TRBJ1-5,NA,TRBD1,TRBV9,TGTGCCAGCAGCACAGGGGGATATCAGCCCCAGCATTTT,CASSTGGYQPQHF
TRBJ1-1,NA,NA,TRBV2,TGTGCCAGCAGCTTACAGACTGAAGCTTTCTTT,CASSLQTEAFF
TRBJ1-2,many,NA,TRBV15,TGTGCCACCAGCAGAGAAAGAGGGATTAACTATGGCTACACCTTC,CATSRERGINYGYTF
TRBJ1-2,NA,TRBD1,TRBV2,TGTGCCAGCAGTGAGACAGGGGGCGATGGCTACACCTTC,CASSETGGDGYTF
TRBJ2-7,NA,NA,TRBV25-1,TGTGCCAGCAGTGAATTTACTCGGGTAGACGAGCAGTACTTC,CASSEFTRVDEQYF
TRBJ1-1,many,NA,TRBV29-1,TGCAGCGTTGGGGGGGCGCGGATCAACACTGAAGCTTTCTTT,CSVGGARINTEAFF
TRBJ1-1,few,TRBD1,TRBV7-9,TGTGCCAGCAGCTTAGTGACAGGGGGAAAAGCTTTCTTT,CASSLVTGGKAFF
TRBJ2-5,NA,NA,TRBV25-1,TGTGCCAGCAGTCGGCACGGGGGCGGGGAGACCCAGTACTTC,CASSRHGGGETQYF
TRBJ1-1,few,NA,TRBV20-1,TGCAGTGCTAGCCTCAGGGGCGCGGACACTGAAGCTTTCTTT,CSASLRGADTEAFF
TRBJ2-5,once,NA,TRBV2,TGTGCCGGCAGTGAATCGGAGACCCAGTACTTC,CAGSESETQYF
TRBJ2-7,NA,NA,TRBV4-2,TGTGCCAGCAGCCAAGTAGTCAGCTCCTACGAGCAGTACTTC,CASSQVVSSYEQYF
TRBJ1-2,many,NA,TRBV24-1,TGTGCCACCAGTGATACCGATGACAGCTATGGCTACACCTTC,CATSDTDDSYGYTF
TRBJ2-5,few,NA,TRBV2,TGTGCCAGCAGAGAATGGGCCCCCAAAGAGGAGACCCAGTACTTC,CASREWAPKEETQYF
TRBJ2-2,NA,NA,TRBV9,TGTGCCAGCAGCCCCCGGTGGAGCGGGGAGCTGTTTTTT,CASSPRWSGELFF
TRBJ2-2,few,NA,TRBV11-2,TGCGCCAGCAGCCTAGGAGCTGCAAGTGGGGAGCTGTTTTTT,CASSLGAASGELFF
TRBJ2-2,few,NA,TRBV2,TGTGCCAGAACTAGGGCCACCGGGGAGCTGTTTTTT,CARTRATGELFF
TRBJ1-2,few,NA,TRBV19,TGTGCCAGTAGTATAGACAGGGAGGGCTATGGCTACACCTTC,CASSIDREGYGYTF
TRBJ1-1,NA,NA,TRBV14,TGTGCCAGCAGCCTCGGTGGGATACTGAACACTGAAGCTTTCTTT,CASSLGGILNTEAFF
TRBJ2-7,NA,NA,TRBV9,TGTGCCAGCAGCCTTCCCTTAGGGAGACAGCGTTTCTTC,CASSLPLGRQRFF
TRBJ2-7,few,NA,TRBV7-2,TGTGCCAGCAGCTTAGATCCTATCCAGTCCTACGAGCAGTACTTC,CASSLDPIQSYEQYF
TRBJ2-5,NA,TRBD1,TRBV6-6,TGTGCCAGCAGCCAGCCCCGGGACAGGGGGCGCGGGACCCAGTACTTC,CASSQPRDRGRGTQYF
TRBJ2-5,NA,TRBD1,TRBV24-1,TGTGCCACCAGTCCGACAGGGGATGGGGAGACCCAGTACTTC,CATSPTGDGETQYF
TRBJ2-7,NA,NA,TRBV7-9,TGTGCCAGCAGCTCCCCAGACGCCTACGAGCAGTACTTC,CASSSPDAYEQYF
TRBJ1-2,NA,TRBD1,TRBV19,TGTGCCAGTAGTAAAGGACAGGGTCCCCTTGGCTACACCTTC,CASSKGQGPLGYTF
TRBJ1-5,NA,NA,TRBV29-1,TGCAGCGTTGATGAGACAGGAGGAAGTCAGCCCCAGCATTTT,CSVDETGGSQPQHF
TRBJ2-7,NA,TRBD1,TRBV15,TGTGCCACCAGCCAGGGGGATTTTGGCGAGCAGTACTTC,CATSQGDFGEQYF
TRBJ1-4,NA,NA,TRBV6-1,TGTGCCAGCAGCCTTTCGGGCTCACGGCAAGAAAAACTGTTTTTT,CASSLSGSRQEKLFF
TRBJ1-5,NA,NA,TRBV29-1,TGCAGCGTGGGGGACAATGGGGCTGGGATACGGCCCCAGCATTTT,CSVGDNGAGIRPQHF